This entry is about one TCR beta chain. The data stem from a study of cytomegalovirus exposure and HLA in healthy donors. Study details: Across some 400 genotyped donors, about 86% landed in the Caucasian-associated ancestry cluster.

V shed 5 bases, J shed 4 bases, and the junction held 4 bases outside the gene matches. The CDR3 has 13 amino acids. Germline values: CDR1 SGHVS, CDR2 FQNEAQ. It was with 60 Vbeta and 13 Jbeta primers that the PCR ran. The table came from immunoSEQ multiplex PCR; TCRdb's copy has only in-frame clones and leaves some out. The sample lists approximately 170,000 clones, approximately 80% occurring once. V is TRBV7-8 and J is TRBJ1-2; 7 bases are shared with TRBD1. Sequenced material: PBMCs. The origin of this receptor is a male donor in good health and CMV-seronegative. CDR3 bases: TGTGCCAGCAGCCCCCGACAGGGCTATGGCTACACCTTC. It specifies CASSPRQGYGYTF. Combining the CDR3 with reference TRBV7-8 and TRBJ1-2 gives the whole variable domain GAGVSQSPRYKVAKRGQDVALRCDPISGHVSLFWYQQALGQGPEFLTYFQNEAQLDKSGLPSDRFFAERPEGSVSTLKIQRTQQEDSAVYLCASSPRQGYGYTFGSGTRLTVV.